The present entry profiles one T cell receptor beta chain with its context. This sample is drawn from a study of control samples from healthy donors and cancer patients. Sequencing used immunoSEQ multiplex PCR; TCRdb keeps in-frame clones, though not all of them. The sample has about 100,000 clones; 87% are singletons. CDR1 is LNHDA and CDR2 is SQIVND in the germline V gene (reference sequence). The CDR3 has 13 amino acids. The V end lost 3 bases, the J end lost 7 bases, and 12 bases lay between the germline ends. The gene calls are TRBV19 and TRBJ1-2; unclear D gene. Sequences were obtained from blood. The receptor comes from a woman between 45 and 65 years old in good health. The CDR3 bases are TGTGCCAGTAGTATGTGGGGAATCTCTGGCTACACCTTC. Encoded protein: CASSMWGISGYTF.